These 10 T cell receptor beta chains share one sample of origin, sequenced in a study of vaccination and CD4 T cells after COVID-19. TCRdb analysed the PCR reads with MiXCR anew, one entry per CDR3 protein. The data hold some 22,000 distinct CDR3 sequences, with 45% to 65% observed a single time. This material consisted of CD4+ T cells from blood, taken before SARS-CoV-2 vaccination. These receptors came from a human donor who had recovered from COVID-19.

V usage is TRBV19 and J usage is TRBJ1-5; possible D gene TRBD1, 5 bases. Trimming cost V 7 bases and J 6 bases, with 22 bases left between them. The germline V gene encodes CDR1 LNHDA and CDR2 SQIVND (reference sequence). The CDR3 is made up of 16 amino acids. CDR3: CASTTSWGRAGQPQHF. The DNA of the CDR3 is TGTGCCAGTACTACATCCTGGGGGAGGGCCGGTCAGCCCCAGCATTTT.

CDR3 sequence reads: CASSRTSGGGSTGELFF. The CDR3, as DNA: TGTGCCAGCAGCCGGACTAGCGGGGGTGGGTCCACCGGGGAGCTGTTTTTT. This chain links TRBV7-3 with TRBJ2-2; TRBD2 agrees at 13 bases. The ends lost 5 bases at V and 4 bases at J; junction bases unmatched: 7. CDR1 is SGHTA, CDR2 FQGTGA, per germline. The CDR3 covers 17 residues.

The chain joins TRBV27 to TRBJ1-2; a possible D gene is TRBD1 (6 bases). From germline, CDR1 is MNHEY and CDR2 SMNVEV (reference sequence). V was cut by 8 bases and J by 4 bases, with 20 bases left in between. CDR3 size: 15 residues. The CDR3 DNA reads TGTGCCAGCGGGTGGGCAGGGGTCCTTTCCTATGGCTACACCTTC. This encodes CASGWAGVLSYGYTF.

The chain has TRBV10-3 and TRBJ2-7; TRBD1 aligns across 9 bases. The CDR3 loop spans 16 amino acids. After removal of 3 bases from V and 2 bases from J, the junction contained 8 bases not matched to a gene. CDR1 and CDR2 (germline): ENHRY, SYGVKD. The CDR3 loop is CAISDTPGTGTYEQYF. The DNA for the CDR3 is TGTGCCATCAGTGACACCCCCGGGACAGGGACCTACGAGCAGTACTTC.

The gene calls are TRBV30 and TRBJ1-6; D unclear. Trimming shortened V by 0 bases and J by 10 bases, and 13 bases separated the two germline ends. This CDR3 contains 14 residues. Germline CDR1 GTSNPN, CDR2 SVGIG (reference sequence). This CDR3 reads CAWSVRSPSSPLHF. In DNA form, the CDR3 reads TGTGCCTGGAGTGTAAGGAGCCCTTCATCACCCCTCCACTTT.

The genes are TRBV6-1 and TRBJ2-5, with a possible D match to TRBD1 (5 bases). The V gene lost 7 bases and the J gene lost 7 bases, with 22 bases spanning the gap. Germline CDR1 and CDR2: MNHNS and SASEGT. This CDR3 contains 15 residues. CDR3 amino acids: CASIPRAGLSGTQYF. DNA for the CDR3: TGTGCCAGCATCCCCCGAGCAGGGTTAAGTGGGACCCAGTACTTC.

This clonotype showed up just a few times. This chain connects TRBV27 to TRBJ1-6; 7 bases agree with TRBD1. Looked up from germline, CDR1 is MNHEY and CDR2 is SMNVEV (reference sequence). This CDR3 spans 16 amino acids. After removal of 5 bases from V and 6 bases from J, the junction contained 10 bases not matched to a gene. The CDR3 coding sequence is TGTGCCAGCAGTCTGTGGGGGACAGCACTTAATTCACCCCTCCACTTT. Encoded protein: CASSLWGTALNSPLHF.

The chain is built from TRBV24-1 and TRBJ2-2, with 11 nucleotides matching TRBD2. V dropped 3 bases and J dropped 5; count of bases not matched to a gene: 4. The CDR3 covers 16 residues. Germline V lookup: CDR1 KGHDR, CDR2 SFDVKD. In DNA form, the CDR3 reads TGTGCCACCAGTGATCTAGCGGGAGGTGAGACCGGGGAGCTGTTTTTT. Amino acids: CATSDLAGGETGELFF.

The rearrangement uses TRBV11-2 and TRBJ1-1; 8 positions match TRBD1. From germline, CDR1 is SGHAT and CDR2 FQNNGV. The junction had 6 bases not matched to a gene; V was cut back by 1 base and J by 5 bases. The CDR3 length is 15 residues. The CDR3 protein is CASSLVGQGGTEAFF. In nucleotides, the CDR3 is TGTGCCAGCAGCTTAGTCGGACAGGGCGGGACTGAAGCTTTCTTT.

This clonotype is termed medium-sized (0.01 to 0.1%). In DNA form, the CDR3 reads TGTGCCAGCAAAGTTGAGGCCCAGGCCACCGGGGAGCTGTTTTTT. This gives the protein CASKVEAQATGELFF. The V and J genes are TRBV6-1 and TRBJ2-2; D unresolved. V was cut by 7 bases and J by 4 bases, with 16 bases left in between. The CDR3 is 15 amino acids. The V gene's germline CDR1 is MNHNS and CDR2 SASEGT.